One T cell receptor (beta chain) is described in this entry. These data are taken from a study of T cell changes during pregnancy in multiple sclerosis. TCRdb's table, derived via immunoSEQ multiplex PCR, lists solely in-frame clones and lacks some. The profile shows fewer than 30,000 clones, roughly nine tenths of them singletons. The CDR3 loop spans 14 amino acids. J gave up 4 bases and V 5 bases, and 6 bases lay outside the gene matches. Germline V CDR1 and CDR2: SGHDN, FVKESK. The receptor was derived from a female donor with multiple sclerosis, enrolled in a pregnancy study. The chain recombines TRBV14 with TRBJ2-5; 8 bases fit TRBD2. Specimen: CD8+ T cells from peripheral blood mononuclear cells, collected in the second trimester of pregnancy. The CDR3 spells CASSYIAGRETQYF. The CDR3 DNA reads TGTGCCAGCAGCTATATAGCGGGAAGAGAGACCCAGTACTTC.